The source of this T cell receptor beta chain is a study of T cell responses to AZD1222 COVID-19 vaccine. Study-level results: Increased Spike-specific TCR breadth and depth were observed after two AZD1222 doses. Repertoires in all cases were sampled only once the peak T cell response had passed.

The germline gives CDR1 SEHNR, CDR2 FQNEAQ (reference sequence). There are 13 residues in the CDR3. The V end was cut by 5 bases, the J end by 7 bases, with 15 bases between. Comment on this clone: Its target is not known.

Assay used: immunoSEQ multiplex PCR; TCRdb lists only in-frame clones, some missing. The sample lists fewer than 90,000 clones; 75% to 90% were seen once. V and J are TRBV7-9 and TRBJ2-7; TRBD2 might be the D (5 bases). The receptor comes from an adult in good health. The sample here was peripheral blood, taken on day 0 of AZD1222 vaccination. As DNA, the CDR3 is TGTGCCAGCAGCCCGACTACCTCTTGGGAGCAGTACTTC. Its translation is CASSPTTSWEQYF.